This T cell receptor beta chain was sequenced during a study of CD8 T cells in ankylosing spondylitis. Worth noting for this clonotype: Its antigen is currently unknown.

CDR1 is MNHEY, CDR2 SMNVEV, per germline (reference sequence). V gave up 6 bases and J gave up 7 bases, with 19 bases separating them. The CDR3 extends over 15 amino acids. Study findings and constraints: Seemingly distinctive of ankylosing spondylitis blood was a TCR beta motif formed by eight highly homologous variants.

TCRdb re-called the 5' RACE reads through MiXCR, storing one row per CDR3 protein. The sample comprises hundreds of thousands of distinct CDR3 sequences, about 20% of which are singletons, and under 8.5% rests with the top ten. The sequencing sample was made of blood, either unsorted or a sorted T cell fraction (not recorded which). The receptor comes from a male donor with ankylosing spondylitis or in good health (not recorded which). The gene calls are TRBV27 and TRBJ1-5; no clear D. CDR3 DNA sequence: TGTGCCAGCAGCCCCACCGGGTGGGTTGGGCAGCCCCAGCATTTT. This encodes CASSPTGWVGQPQHF.